A single sample is the source of the 20 T cell receptor beta chains below, sequenced in a study of blood T cell repertoires in COVID-19. Generated by immunoSEQ multiplex PCR, the TCRdb table keeps only in-frame clones and is missing some. In the table there are around 75,000 clones, about four fifths of which are singletons. Sequencing input: peripheral blood. These TCRs come from a man aged 45 to 65 with COVID-19, enrolled during active disease.

The rearrangement joins TRBV6-6 to TRBJ2-7; TRBD1 is a possible D gene (5 bases). This CDR3 is 14 amino acids long. The germline V gene encodes CDR1 MNHNY and CDR2 SVGAGI (reference sequence). V shed 4 bases and J shed 2 bases, with 12 bases lying between them. As DNA, the CDR3 is TGTGCCAGCAGTTCCTCGACAGTGACCTACGAGCAGTACTTC. Protein sequence: CASSSSTVTYEQYF.

This rearrangement joins TRBV19 to TRBJ1-1; 11 nucleotides match TRBD1. V dropped 5 bases and J dropped 3; count of bases not matched to a gene: 2. The CDR3 length is 14 residues. CDR1 is LNHDA and CDR2 is SQIVND in the germline V gene (reference sequence). The CDR3 DNA sequence: TGTGCCAGTAGTTCGGGACAGGGGGACACTGAAGCTTTCTTT. The encoded protein is CASSSGQGDTEAFF.

CDR3 sequence reads: CASSETLQHTDTQYF. The DNA for the CDR3 is TGTGCCAGCAGTGAAACTCTACAGCACACAGATACGCAGTATTTT. The chain is built from TRBV2 and TRBJ2-3; D remains unclear. This CDR3 is 15 amino acids long. Trimming pared 2 bases from V and 2 bases from J, leaving 11 bases between. From germline, CDR1 is SNHLY and CDR2 FYNNEI. Complete variable domain (other parts from reference TRBV2 and TRBJ2-3): EPEVTQTPSHQVTQMGQEVILRCVPISNHLYFYWYRQILGQKVEFLVSFYNNEISEKSEIFDDQFSVERPDGSNFTLKIRSTKLEDSAMYFCASSETLQHTDTQYFGPGTRLTVL.

The chain carries TRBV7-8 and TRBJ2-7; D is ambiguous. The length of the CDR3 is 14 residues. The germline V gene encodes CDR1 SGHVS and CDR2 FQNEAQ. Trimming shortened V by 1 base and J by 2 bases, and 9 bases separated the two germline ends. The CDR3 loop is CASSLEAPAYEQYF. The CDR3 DNA reads as TGTGCCAGCAGCTTAGAAGCTCCTGCCTACGAGCAGTACTTC.

The rearrangement joins TRBV11-2 to TRBJ2-4; possibly TRBD1 for D (5 bases). Germline V gene sequence: CDR1 SGHAT, CDR2 FQNNGV. There are 14 residues in the CDR3. Trimming cost V 3 bases and J 6 bases, with 12 bases left between them. CDR3 bases: TGTGCCAGCAGCTTTTATCAGGGAAGAAACATTCAGTACTTC. It yields the protein CASSFYQGRNIQYF.

V and J are TRBV4-3 and TRBJ2-1; 15 bases align to TRBD2. Trimming removed 4 bases from V and 2 bases from J; junction bases left unmatched: 3. The germline CDR1 and CDR2 sequences are LGHNA and YSLEER. This CDR3 spans 17 amino acids. The DNA for the CDR3 is TGCGCCAGCAGCCGCGGACTAGCGGGGGGGACCTACAATGAGCAGTTCTTC. Its translation: CASSRGLAGGTYNEQFF.

The chain couples TRBV19 to TRBJ2-1, with 7 bases matching TRBD1. Germline assignment: CDR1 LNHDA and CDR2 SQIVND (reference sequence). The CDR3 is 17 residues long. Trimming cost V 5 bases and J 3 bases; bases outside gene matches: 13. CDR3 residues: CASSRTHRGKDYNEQFF. The CDR3 coding sequence is TGTGCCAGTAGTCGTACCCACAGGGGAAAGGACTACAATGAGCAGTTCTTC.

The rearrangement joins TRBV19 to TRBJ2-7; D unclear. Germline V lookup: CDR1 LNHDA, CDR2 SQIVND (reference sequence). V was shortened by 7 bases and J by 2 bases, with 15 bases between the two germline ends. The CDR3 is 14 amino acids. CDR3 sequence reads: CASNSRRGPYEQYF. The CDR3, as DNA: TGTGCCAGTAATTCACGTCGTGGGCCCTACGAGCAGTACTTC.

This clone was observed a handful of times. The gene calls are TRBV6-5 and TRBJ1-5, with a tentative D call TRBD1 (6 bases). The CDR3 extends over 14 amino acids. The ends were cut back, 6 bases at V and 6 bases at J, with 15 bases in the middle. From germline, CDR1 is MNHEY and CDR2 SVGAGI. DNA of the CDR3: TGTGCCAGCAGCGACGTACAGGGCGGTCAGCCCCAGCATTTT. It translates to CASSDVQGGQPQHF.

This sequence joins TRBV19 and TRBJ2-3; 9 bases align to TRBD1. This CDR3 is built from 14 residues. The germline V gene has CDR1 LNHDA and CDR2 SQIVND (reference sequence). The V gene end was trimmed by 3 bases and the J gene end by 9 bases; junction bases not matched to a gene: 7. The CDR3 sequence: CASSMMGQGNTQYF. CDR3 coding DNA: TGTGCCAGTAGTATGATGGGACAGGGTAACACGCAGTATTTT.

The chain joins TRBV7-2 to TRBJ1-2; D unresolved. From germline, CDR1 is SGHTA and CDR2 FQGNSA. The CDR3 contains 15 residues. With 4 bases removed from V and 4 bases from J, the gap between germline ends came to 16 bases. The CDR3 spells CASSSGGLVGYGYTF. CDR3 nucleotides: TGTGCCAGCAGCTCAGGAGGATTAGTAGGCTATGGCTACACCTTC.

This clone is large (0.1 to 1%) by share. The chain carries TRBV19 and TRBJ1-5; tentative D call: TRBD1 (6 bases). The CDR3 loop spans 16 amino acids. V shed 3 bases and J shed 1 base, with 13 bases lying between them. Germline CDR1 is LNHDA and CDR2 is SQIVND (reference sequence). The CDR3, as DNA: TGTGCCAGTAGTATGATGGGACAACCAAGCAATCAGCCCCAGCATTTT. Its protein is CASSMMGQPSNQPQHF. Looking up the rest from reference TRBV19 and TRBJ1-5 gives the full variable domain: DGGITQSPKYLFRKEGQNVTLSCEQNLNHDAMYWYRQDPGQGLRLIYYSQIVNDFQKGDIAEGYSVSREKKESFPLTVTSAQKNPTAFYLCASSMMGQPSNQPQHFGDGTRLSIL.

The V call is TRBV3-1 (or the pseudogene TRBV3-2), the J call TRBJ2-1; 9 bases match TRBD2. Per germline, CDR1 LGHDT and CDR2 YNNKEL (reference sequence). J lost 4 bases, V lost 2 bases, and 3 bases had no gene match. The CDR3 has 15 amino acids. CDR3 region: CASSQPGLAYNEQFF. Written as DNA, the CDR3 is TGTGCCAGCAGCCAACCGGGACTAGCTTACAATGAGCAGTTCTTC.

The chain recombines TRBV27 with TRBJ2-7; 11 bases line up with TRBD1. Germline lookup yields CDR1 MNHEY and CDR2 SMNVEV (reference sequence). The V and J ends lost 5 bases and 2 bases, in that order; junction bases with no gene match: 5. The CDR3 is made up of 15 amino acids. The CDR3 DNA is TGTGCCAGCAGTGGTCTGGGACAGGGGGCCTACGAGCAGTACTTC. Translation: CASSGLGQGAYEQYF.

The J gene is TRBJ2-1, the V gene TRBV29-1; no clear D gene. The CDR3 is 12 amino acids. CDR1 and CDR2 (germline): SQVTM, ANQGSEA. V shed 0 bases and J shed 8 bases, with 8 bases lying between them. The CDR3: CSVEDTVDEQFF. CDR3 sequence (DNA): TGCAGCGTTGAAGACACAGTGGATGAGCAGTTCTTC.

The rearrangement links TRBV19 to TRBJ2-5, with 12 bases matching TRBD2. The V and J ends lost 3 bases and 1 base, in that order; junction bases with no gene match: 3. CDR1 LNHDA and CDR2 SQIVND come from the germline V gene (reference sequence). The CDR3 extends over 16 amino acids. In DNA, the CDR3 is TGTGCCAGTAGTATGCTAGCGGGGGGGCCCCAAGAGACCCAGTACTTC. It is translated as CASSMLAGGPQETQYF.

CDR3 sequence reads: CASSHGTGPYQETQYF. CDR3 in DNA: TGCGCCAGCAGTCACGGGACAGGGCCTTACCAAGAGACCCAGTACTTC. The chain joins TRBV4-1 to TRBJ2-5, with 9 bases aligning to TRBD1. V shed 6 bases, J shed 0 bases, and the junction held 8 bases outside the gene matches. Per germline, CDR1 MGHRA and CDR2 YSYEKL. The CDR3 loop spans 16 amino acids.

The chain employs TRBV19 and TRBJ1-2, with D hard to call. The V gene's germline CDR1 is LNHDA and CDR2 SQIVND (reference sequence). There are 13 residues in the CDR3. V gave up 8 bases and J gave up 2 bases, with 12 bases separating them. The CDR3 spells CASSREENYGYTF. CDR3 in DNA: TGTGCCAGTTCTCGGGAGGAAAACTATGGCTACACCTTC.

The genes are TRBV19 and TRBJ2-3, with TRBD1 identical over 7 bases. The junction had 9 bases not matched to a gene; V was cut back by 6 bases and J by 0 bases. The CDR3 is made up of 16 amino acids. Germline lookup yields CDR1 LNHDA and CDR2 SQIVND (reference sequence). The CDR3 coding sequence is TGTGCCAGTAGCCTGACAGGGATCTCTAGCACAGATACGCAGTATTTT. Translation: CASSLTGISSTDTQYF.

The gene calls are TRBV30 and TRBJ2-2, with unresolved D. Trimming removed 4 bases from V and 6 bases from J, with 12 bases in between. The CDR3 runs 13 residues. The germline CDR1 and CDR2 sequences are GTSNPN and SVGIG (reference sequence). CDR3 nucleotide sequence: TGTGCCTGGATTGACTGGCGTTCCGGGGAGCTGTTTTTT. It yields the protein CAWIDWRSGELFF.